This TCR beta chain was recorded in a study of blood T cell repertoires in COVID-19. Study at large: Sample material is recorded as cDNA or gDNA derived from T cells, B-cell-depleted T cells, or PBMCs.

As handled by the study authors: Reference gene primer amplification in the assay estimated nucleated cell counts. Assay used: immunoSEQ multiplex PCR; TCRdb lists only in-frame clones, some missing. V and J calls and clone size follow that table, whereas D and trimming were derived from the DNA. The table shows under 100,000 clones, with approximately 90% occurring only once. This CDR3 comprises 13 residues. The V gene's germline CDR1 is KGHSH and CDR2 LQKENI. The germline V and J ends were trimmed by 3 bases and 8 bases, with 13 bases remaining between them. The clonotype was recovered from a man aged 50 to 60 with acute or convalescent COVID-19. The sequenced material came from peripheral blood. The genes are TRBV18 and TRBJ1-2; D is possibly TRBD1 (6 bases). CDR3 in DNA: TGTGCCAGCTCACCCCGGGACAAAGGGGGCTACACCTTC. Its protein product is CASSPRDKGGYTF.